This TCR beta chain emerged from a study of cytomegalovirus exposure and HLA in healthy donors. About the study: Inside one of the first data releases sat some 93 million unique TCRs taken from HLA-typed donors.

PCR involved 60 Vbeta and 13 Jbeta primers. TCRdb keeps only in-frame clones here, not all; method: immunoSEQ multiplex PCR. The data contain about 150,000 clones, roughly 80% of them singletons. The CDR3 consists of 16 residues. The germline CDR1 and CDR2 sequences are LGHNA and YNFKEQ. The J segment lost 1 base and the V segment lost 0 bases, leaving 2 bases of the junction unmatched. The rearrangement joins TRBV4-2 to TRBJ2-1; 8 bases agree with TRBD2. The material sequenced was PBMCs. The TCR was taken from a man aged 25-45 years in good health and CMV-seropositive. CDR3 region: CASSQELAGSYNEQFF. The DNA of the CDR3 is TGTGCCAGCAGCCAAGAATTAGCGGGATCCTACAATGAGCAGTTCTTC.